These T cell receptor beta chains were read from a single sample in a study of radiotherapy plus CTLA-4 blockade in lung cancer. Using immunoSEQ multiplex PCR, the repertoire was profiled, and TCRdb retains in-frame clones only, with some absent. The sample includes over 70,000 clones, around 87% of them seen just once. Material: peripheral blood, obtained from a patient treated with radiotherapy plus ipilimumab. Source of these receptors: a human donor with non-small cell lung cancer who had a partial response to radiotherapy plus ipilimumab. Each CDR3 is given with its conserved first and last residue. Each record gives: clone size, CDR3 length, D gene, J gene, V gene, CDR3 DNA, CDR3 protein. D genes are given only for firm matches. Size tells how often a clone was seen (once, few, many) or the class of an expanded clone, and some rows leave it out.

>.|12|.|TRBJ1-2|TRBV13
TGTGCCAGCAGCCGTACGGGAGGAGGGTACACCTTC
CASSRTGGGYTF
>.|18|TRBD2|TRBJ2-3|TRBV28
TGTGCCAGCAGGGGGCCCTCGGGAGGACTTCTTAGCACAGATACGCAGTATTTT
CASRGPSGGLLSTDTQYF
>.|14|.|TRBJ2-5|TRBV25-1
TGTGCCAGCTCCTTTCGCAGGGATCAAGAGACCCAGTACTTC
CASSFRRDQETQYF
>.|15|.|TRBJ2-1|TRBV7-3
TGTGCCAGCAGCTTAGAGGCGGGACCCTTCTATGAGCAGTTCTTC
CASSLEAGPFYEQFF
>.|14|TRBD1|TRBJ2-3|TRBV2
TGTGCCAGCTCAGGACAGGGTAGATATGATACGCAGTATTTT
CASSGQGRYDTQYF
>.|13|.|TRBJ2-1|TRBV7-2
TGTGCCAGCAGCCAGGCGGGTTATGGTGAGCAGTTCTTC
CASSQAGYGEQFF
>.|13|.|TRBJ2-3|TRBV2
TGTGCCAGTGGTGCCCATGGGGCTGATACGCAGTATTTT
CASGAHGADTQYF
>.|13|TRBD1|TRBJ1-2|TRBV4-3
TGCGCCAGCGGTAACAGGGGACAATATGGCTACACCTTC
CASGNRGQYGYTF
>.|18|TRBD1|TRBJ1-1|TRBV4-1
TGCGCCAGCAGCCCATGGGACAGGGGGATACTTAAGAACACTGAAGCTTTCTTT
CASSPWDRGILKNTEAFF
>once|15|.|TRBJ2-5|TRBV7-6
TGTGCCAGCAGCTTAGCGGGAGGAGGTTTAGAGACCCAGTACTTC
CASSLAGGGLETQYF
>few|14|.|TRBJ1-5|TRBV19
TGTGCCAGTAGTTCTAGGGACTACAATCAGCCCCAGCATTTT
CASSSRDYNQPQHF
>.|13|.|TRBJ1-2|TRBV6-1
TGTGCCAGCAGGAACGGGGTTAACTATGGCTACACCTTC
CASRNGVNYGYTF
>.|13|.|TRBJ2-3|TRBV7-2
TGTGCCAGCACAGCGGACAGCACAGATACGCAGTATTTT
CASTADSTDTQYF
>.|15|.|TRBJ2-6|TRBV6-5
TGTGCCAGCACCCTCGGGTTCTCTGGGGCCAACGTCCTGACTTTC
CASTLGFSGANVLTF
>.|16|TRBD1|TRBJ2-3|TRBV5-1
TGCGCCAGCAGCTTACGACAGGGGCCTGGCACAGATACGCAGTATTTT
CASSLRQGPGTDTQYF
>.|15|TRBD2|TRBJ2-1|TRBV5-4
TGTGCCAGCAGCTTTAGCGGGAGGCCCCCCAATGAGCAGTTCTTC
CASSFSGRPPNEQFF
>.|14|TRBD2|TRBJ2-3|TRBV6-6
TGTGCCAGCAGCAGCGGGAGGAGCACAGATACGCAGTATTTT
CASSSGRSTDTQYF
>.|15|TRBD2|TRBJ2-5|TRBV27
TGTGCCAGCAGTTTCACAGGACTAGCGGGAGAGACCCAGTACTTC
CASSFTGLAGETQYF
>.|16|.|TRBJ2-1|TRBV23-1
TGCGCCAGCAGTCACCGCGGTCAGGACAGTTACAATGAGCAGTTCTTC
CASSHRGQDSYNEQFF
>.|14|TRBD1|TRBJ1-2|TRBV30
TGTGCCTGGAGTCGTCTGGACAGGACTTATGGCTACACCTTC
CAWSRLDRTYGYTF